A selection of T cell receptor beta chains follows, all from one sample in a study of Ad26.COV2.S vaccination and SARS-CoV-2 variants. The protocol was immunoSEQ multiplex PCR, while the TCRdb copy is restricted to in-frame clones and leaves out a portion. Among more than 400,000 clones listed, about 90% were seen once. Sequencing was performed on peripheral blood, taken in a trial of Ad26.COV2.S vaccine versus placebo. The receptor set was obtained from a person aged 18 to 65 who received the Ad26.COV2.S COVID-19 vaccine or a placebo. CDR3s include the opening cysteine and the closing phenylalanine or tryptophan. Only part of the rows carry a size: once, few, many, or a class if the clone is expanded.

TRBV5-1,TRBJ2-1,NA,CASSLGIPSSYNEQFF
TRBV2,TRBJ2-3,NA,CASRPDGARSTDTQYF
TRBV4-1,TRBJ2-7,NA,CASSQVGVYEQYF
TRBV7-9,TRBJ2-3,NA,CASQAGYTDTQYF
TRBV6-2/TRBV6-3,TRBJ2-1,NA,CASSPSSGSSYNEQFF
TRBV27,TRBJ2-3,NA,CASSLSPSGFSTDTQYF
TRBV7-2,TRBJ2-7,NA,CASRIRDSSYEQYF
TRBV5-4,TRBJ2-3,NA,CASSSLSPTDTQYF
TRBV7-9,TRBJ2-3,NA,CASSRRGFPDTQYF
TRBV5-5,TRBJ1-1,NA,CASSRVGGFTEAFF
TRBV3-1/TRBV3-2,TRBJ1-2,NA,CASCKGVGPASNYGYTF
TRBV12-3/TRBV12-4,TRBJ2-5,NA,CASSPDRVGTQYF
TRBV19,TRBJ2-1,NA,CASTLGPAGNEQFF
TRBV5-1,TRBJ1-1,once,CASSLEGTPEAFF
TRBV2,TRBJ1-4,NA,CASRGDGKLFF
TRBV7-2,TRBJ2-7,NA,CASSLRTNRGDEQYF
TRBV9,TRBJ2-1,NA,CASSVVRGPYNEQFF
TRBV28,TRBJ2-7,NA,CASRPTLGTGKSYEQYF
TRBV5-4,TRBJ2-1,NA,CASSRPTSGSSRVF
TRBV4-1,TRBJ2-7,NA,CASSQDERVVSYEQYF
TRBV7-2,TRBJ2-7,once,CASSLGFQGNEQYF
TRBV27,TRBJ2-3,NA,CASSPARTGGWTDTQYF
TRBV9,TRBJ2-7,NA,CASSARTGGYEQYF
TRBV4-3,TRBJ2-2,NA,CASSQVGGTGELFF
TRBV27,TRBJ2-3,NA,CASSLSGADTDTQYF